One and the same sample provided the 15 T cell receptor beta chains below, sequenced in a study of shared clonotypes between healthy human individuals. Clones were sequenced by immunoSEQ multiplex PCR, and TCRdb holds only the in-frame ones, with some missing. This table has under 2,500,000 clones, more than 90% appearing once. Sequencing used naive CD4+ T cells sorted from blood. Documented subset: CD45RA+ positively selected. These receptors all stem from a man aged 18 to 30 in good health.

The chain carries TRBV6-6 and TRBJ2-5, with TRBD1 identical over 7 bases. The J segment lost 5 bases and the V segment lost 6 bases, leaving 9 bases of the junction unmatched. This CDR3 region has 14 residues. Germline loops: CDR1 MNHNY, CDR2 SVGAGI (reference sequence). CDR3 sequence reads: CASSYRGSLETQYF. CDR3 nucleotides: TGTGCCAGCAGCTACAGGGGATCGTTGGAGACCCAGTACTTC.

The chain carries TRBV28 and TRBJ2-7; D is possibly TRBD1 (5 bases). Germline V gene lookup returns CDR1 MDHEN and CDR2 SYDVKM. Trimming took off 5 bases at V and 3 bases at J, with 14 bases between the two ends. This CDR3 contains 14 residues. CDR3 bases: TGTGCCAGCAGTCAACGACAGAGTCTCTACGAGCAGTACTTC. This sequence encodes CASSQRQSLYEQYF.

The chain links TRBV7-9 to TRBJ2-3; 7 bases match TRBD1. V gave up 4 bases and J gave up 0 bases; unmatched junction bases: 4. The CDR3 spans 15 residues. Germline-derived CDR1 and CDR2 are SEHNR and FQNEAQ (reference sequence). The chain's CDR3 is CASSSNRGSTDTQYF. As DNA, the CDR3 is TGTGCCAGCAGCTCCAACAGGGGTAGCACAGATACGCAGTATTTT.

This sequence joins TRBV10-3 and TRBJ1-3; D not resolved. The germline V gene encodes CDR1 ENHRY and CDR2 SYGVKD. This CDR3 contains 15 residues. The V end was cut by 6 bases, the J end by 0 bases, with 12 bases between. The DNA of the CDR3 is TGTGCCATCAGGGCGGATCCAAGCTCTGGAAACACCATATATTTT. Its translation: CAIRADPSSGNTIYF.

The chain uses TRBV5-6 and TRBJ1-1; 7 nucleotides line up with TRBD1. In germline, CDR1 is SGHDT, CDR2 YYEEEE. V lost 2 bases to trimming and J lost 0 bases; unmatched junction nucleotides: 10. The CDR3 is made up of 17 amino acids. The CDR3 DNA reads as TGTGCCAGCAGCTTCCGGGACAGACCCACCATGAACACTGAAGCTTTCTTT. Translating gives CASSFRDRPTMNTEAFF. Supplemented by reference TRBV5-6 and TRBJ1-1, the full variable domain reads DAGVTQSPTHLIKTRGQQVTLRCSPKSGHDTVSWYQQALGQGPQFIFQYYEEEERQRGNFPDRFSGHQFPNYSSELNVNALLLGDSALYLCASSFRDRPTMNTEAFFGQGTRLTVV.

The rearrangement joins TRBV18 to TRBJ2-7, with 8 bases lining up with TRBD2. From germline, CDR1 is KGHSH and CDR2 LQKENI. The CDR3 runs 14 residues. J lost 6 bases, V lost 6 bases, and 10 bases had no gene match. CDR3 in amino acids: CASSGGVAGREQYF. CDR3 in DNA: TGTGCCAGCTCCGGGGGCGTAGCGGGACGCGAGCAGTACTTC.

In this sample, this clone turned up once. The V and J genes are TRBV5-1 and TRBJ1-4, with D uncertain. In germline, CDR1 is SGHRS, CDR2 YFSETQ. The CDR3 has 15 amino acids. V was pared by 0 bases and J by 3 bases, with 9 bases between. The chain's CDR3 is CASSLASQPNEKLFF. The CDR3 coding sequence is TGCGCCAGCAGCTTGGCCTCCCAGCCTAATGAAAAACTGTTTTTT.

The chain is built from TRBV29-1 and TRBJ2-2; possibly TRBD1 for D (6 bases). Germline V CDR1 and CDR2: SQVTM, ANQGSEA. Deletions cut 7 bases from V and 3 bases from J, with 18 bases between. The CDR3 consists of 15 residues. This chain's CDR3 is CSGQTGARDTGELFF. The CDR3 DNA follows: TGCAGCGGCCAGACAGGCGCCCGGGACACCGGGGAGCTGTTTTTT.

In DNA, the CDR3 is TGTGCCAGCAGTGCCGGGGGTGGCTACACCTTC. Amino acid sequence: CASSAGGGYTF. The rearrangement uses TRBV2 and TRBJ1-2; possibly TRBD1 for D (5 bases). Germline V gene sequence: CDR1 SNHLY, CDR2 FYNNEI. This CDR3 has 11 residues. V lost 4 bases and J lost 7, with 7 bases in between.

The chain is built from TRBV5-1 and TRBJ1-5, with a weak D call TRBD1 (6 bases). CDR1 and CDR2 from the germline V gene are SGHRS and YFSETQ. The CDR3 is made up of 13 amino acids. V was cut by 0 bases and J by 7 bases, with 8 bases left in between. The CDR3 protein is CASSLGGRQPQHF. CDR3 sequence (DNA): TGCGCCAGCAGCTTGGGGGGGCGGCAGCCCCAGCATTTT.

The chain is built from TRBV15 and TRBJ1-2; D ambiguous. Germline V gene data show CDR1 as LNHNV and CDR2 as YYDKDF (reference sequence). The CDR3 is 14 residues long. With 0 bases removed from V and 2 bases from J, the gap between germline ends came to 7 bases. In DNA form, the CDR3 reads TGTGCCACCAGCAGAGATCCGCGGAACTATGGCTACACCTTC. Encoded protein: CATSRDPRNYGYTF.

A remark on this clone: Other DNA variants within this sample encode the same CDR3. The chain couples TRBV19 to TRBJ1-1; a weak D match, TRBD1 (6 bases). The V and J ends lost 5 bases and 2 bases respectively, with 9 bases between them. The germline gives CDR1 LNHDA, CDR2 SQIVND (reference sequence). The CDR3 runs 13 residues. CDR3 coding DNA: TGTGCCAGTAGTGAACAGGGAAACACTGAAGCTTTCTTT. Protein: CASSEQGNTEAFF.

In nucleotides, the CDR3 is TGTGCCAGCAGCGTAGAGCCAGGGCCCATTTACAATGAGCAGTTCTTC. As protein: CASSVEPGPIYNEQFF. The chain couples TRBV9 to TRBJ2-1; D is perhaps TRBD1 (5 bases). The V gene's germline CDR1 is SGDLS and CDR2 YYNGEE. Trimming cost V 0 bases and J 4 bases, with 14 bases left between them. The CDR3 loop spans 16 amino acids.

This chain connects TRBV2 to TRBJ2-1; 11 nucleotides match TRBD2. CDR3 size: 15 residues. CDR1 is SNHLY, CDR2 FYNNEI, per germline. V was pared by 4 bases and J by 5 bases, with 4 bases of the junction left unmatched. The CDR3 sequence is CASSATSGRHNEQFF. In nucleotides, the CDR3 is TGTGCCAGCAGTGCTACTAGCGGGAGACACAATGAGCAGTTCTTC.

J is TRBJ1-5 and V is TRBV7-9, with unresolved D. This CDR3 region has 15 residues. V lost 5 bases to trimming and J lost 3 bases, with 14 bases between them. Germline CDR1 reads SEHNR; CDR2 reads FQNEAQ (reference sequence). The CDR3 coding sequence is TGTGCCAGCAGCCCCTCTGGCCGGGACAATCAGCCCCAGCATTTT. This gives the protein CASSPSGRDNQPQHF.